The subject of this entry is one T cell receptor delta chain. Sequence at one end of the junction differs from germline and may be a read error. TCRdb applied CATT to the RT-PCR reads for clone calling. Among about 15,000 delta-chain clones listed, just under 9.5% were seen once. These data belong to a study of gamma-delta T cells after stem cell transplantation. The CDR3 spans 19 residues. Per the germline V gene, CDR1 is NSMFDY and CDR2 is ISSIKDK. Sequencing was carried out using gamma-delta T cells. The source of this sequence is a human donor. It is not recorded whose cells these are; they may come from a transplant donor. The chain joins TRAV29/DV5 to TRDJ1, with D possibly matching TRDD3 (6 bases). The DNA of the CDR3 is TGTTCAGCAAGCCCGCTCGTACTGGGTGATGTGCGGTACACCGATCACCTCATCTTT. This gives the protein CSASPLVLGDVRYTDHLIF.